A selection of T cell receptor beta chains follows, all from one sample in a study of PD-1 blockade in classical Hodgkin lymphoma. Using immunoSEQ multiplex PCR, the repertoire was profiled, and TCRdb retains in-frame clones only, with some absent. The data show over 60,000 clones, 90% to 95% seen once. This specimen consisted of peripheral blood mononuclear cells (PBMCs), obtained before the fourth cycle of nivolumab. The receptors originated from a human donor with classical Hodgkin lymphoma. CDR3s include the opening cysteine and the closing phenylalanine or tryptophan. The D gene is left open where the match is weak. Expanded clones get a size class; other rows say once, few or many, or leave the size out.

D gene	clone size	J gene	V gene	CDR3 DNA	CDR3 protein
.	.	TRBJ2-1	TRBV7-3	TGTGCCAGCAGCCAGGATCCTTACAATGAGCAGTTCTTC	CASSQDPYNEQFF
.	once	TRBJ1-5	TRBV6-5	TGTGCCAGCAGTTACTTGGGTCAGCCCCAGCATTTT	CASSYLGQPQHF
.	.	TRBJ2-7	TRBV4-2	TGTGCCAGCAGCCAAGGGGGGGTGTACGAGCAGTACTTC	CASSQGGVYEQYF
.	once	TRBJ1-1	TRBV6-1	TGTGCCAGCAGTGATCAGGAAGCTTTCTTT	CASSDQEAFF
TRBD2	few	TRBJ2-1	TRBV6-1	TGTGCCAGCCGTCCTAGCGGGGGTTACAATGAGCAGTTCTTC	CASRPSGGYNEQFF
TRBD2	.	TRBJ2-1	TRBV5-1	TGCGCCAGCAGCTTGCCCCCTTATTTCCTAGCGGGAGGTCACAATGAGCAGTTCTTC	CASSLPPYFLAGGHNEQFF
.	.	TRBJ2-1	TRBV27	TGTGCCAGCAGCGGCAGGGCTCAGCAGTTCTTC	CASSGRAQQFF
.	.	TRBJ1-1	TRBV18	TGTGCCAGCTCACCAATCAGGGACCAGGCAGCTTTCTTT	CASSPIRDQAAFF
TRBD2	.	TRBJ2-5	TRBV7-7	TGTGCCAGCAGCGCCCGACTAGCGGGAGGGCCCTTTGTGGAGACCCAGTACTTC	CASSARLAGGPFVETQYF
TRBD2	.	TRBJ2-7	TRBV18	TGTGCCAGCTCGATCGGATCCCGGGCTAGCGGGAACTACGAGCAGTACTTC	CASSIGSRASGNYEQYF
.	.	TRBJ1-5	TRBV13	TGTGCCAGCAGATCCGACCCGGGACCTCCGATCGAGAATAGCAATCAGCCCCAGCATTTT	CASRSDPGPPIENSNQPQHF
TRBD2	.	TRBJ2-3	TRBV27	TGTGCCAGCAGCCTCTTGGGACTAGCATCGGGAGATACGCAGTATTTT	CASSLLGLASGDTQYF
.	.	TRBJ2-5	TRBV18	TGTGCCAGCTCCCCGGGGGTCGGGGGCCTCTCCCAAGAGACCCAGTACTTC	CASSPGVGGLSQETQYF
.	.	TRBJ2-2	TRBV9	TGTGCCAGCAGCGTAGGGGGTAGCAGAGTCACCGGGGAGCTGTTTTTT	CASSVGGSRVTGELFF
TRBD2	.	TRBJ2-7	TRBV5-4	TGTGCCAGCAGCCCCCAGGGACTAGGTAGCTACGAGCAGTACTTC	CASSPQGLGSYEQYF
.	.	TRBJ2-3	TRBV11-3	TGTGCCAGCAGCTTCGAGAGCGCAGATACGCAGTATTTT	CASSFESADTQYF
TRBD1	.	TRBJ2-7	TRBV6-5	TGTGCCAGCAGGGGGACAGCCTCCTCCTACGAGCAGTACTTC	CASRGTASSYEQYF
.	.	TRBJ2-7	TRBV7-6	TGTGCCAGCGCGGACCACCCCGGACAGCTCTACGAGCAGTACTTC	CASADHPGQLYEQYF
.	.	TRBJ1-4	TRBV2	TGTGCCACCGCGGACAGCACAGAAAAACTGTTTTTT	CATADSTEKLFF
.	.	TRBJ1-2	TRBV28	TGTGCCAGCTCCCGCCGCATAGCAGGGGAGGGCTACACCTTC	CASSRRIAGEGYTF
TRBD2	.	TRBJ2-2	TRBV30	TGTGCCTGGAGTGTACGCGGGAGGGTGGCCGGGGAGCTGTTTTTT	CAWSVRGRVAGELFF
.	medium-sized	TRBJ1-2	TRBV27	TGTGCCAGCAGGGACAGTGGAGGCTACACCTTC	CASRDSGGYTF
.	.	TRBJ2-2	TRBV7-7	TGTGCTAGCAGCTTAGAAGGGGCCGGGGAGCTGTTTTTT	CASSLEGAGELFF
.	.	TRBJ2-1	TRBV19	TGTGCCAGTAGTACCAATGGGGCCGGGTGGGATGAGCAGTTCTTC	CASSTNGAGWDEQFF
.	.	TRBJ1-5	TRBV2	TGTGCCAGCAACGGAGGGACTGTTCAGCCCCAGCATTTT	CASNGGTVQPQHF
.	.	TRBJ2-5	TRBV5-1	TGCGCCAGCAGCGCCCAACCCGGGGCAGAGACCCAGTACTTC	CASSAQPGAETQYF
TRBD2	.	TRBJ2-3	TRBV4-1	TGCGCCAGCAGCCTCCCTTTCGGGGGGGACACAGATACGCAGTATTTT	CASSLPFGGDTDTQYF
TRBD2	.	TRBJ2-3	TRBV5-8	TGTGCCAGCAGCTCTAGCGGGACCACAGATACGCAGTATTTT	CASSSSGTTDTQYF
.	.	TRBJ2-7	TRBV5-4	TGTGCCAGCAGCTTCGGGATTACCTACGAGCAGTACTTC	CASSFGITYEQYF
TRBD2	few	TRBJ2-3	TRBV28	TGTGCCAGCAGTGCCCGTTTGTCTAGCGGGGGCCTCACAGATACGCAGTATTTT	CASSARLSSGGLTDTQYF
TRBD2	.	TRBJ2-7	TRBV28	TGTGCCAGCAGTTCCGGGACTAGCGGGAGGGCCGTTTACGAGCAGTACTTC	CASSSGTSGRAVYEQYF
.	.	TRBJ2-7	TRBV19	TGTGCCAGTAGTAACCACAGGGAAGGGTACTACGAGCAGTACTTC	CASSNHREGYYEQYF